This T cell receptor beta chain was profiled in a study of T cell responses to AZD1222 COVID-19 vaccine. Study observations and caveats: Of the AZD1222 recipients, only 5 or 6 were seropositive at baseline. Close to half of spike-specific TCRs reportedly recognize unmutated variant regions. Among vaccine-associated CD4 TCRs, coverage spanned spike, with dominance at 160-218 and 743-854. Clonal diversity may have been underestimated, and the donors were mostly white British, with more females than males.

A word on this clone: Its antigen is currently unknown.

The CDR3 length is 14 residues. The ends were cut back, 1 base at V and 10 bases at J, with 16 bases in the middle. Germline-derived CDR1 and CDR2 are MDHEN and SYDVKM. Produced via immunoSEQ multiplex PCR; TCRdb's table is partial and in-frame only. Of some 150,000 clones listed, more than 90% were seen once; the top ten hold about 5%. The chain couples TRBV28 to TRBJ2-5; no clear D. Source: peripheral blood, taken on day 0 of AZD1222 vaccination. This TCR was sampled from an adult in good health. The CDR3 bases are TGTGCCAGCAGTTTATTCGCTGAGCCGAGGCTCCAGTACTTC. Residues: CASSLFAEPRLQYF.